One and the same sample provided the 2 T cell receptor beta chains below, sequenced in a study of T cells of healthy individuals. Each CDR3 protein gets one entry after TCRdb re-called the 5' RACE reads with MiXCR. The repertoire includes tens of thousands of distinct CDR3 sequences, roughly 15% of them detected once, and about 15% sits in the top ten. Receptors were obtained from a human donor in good health.

This chain connects TRBV20-1 to TRBJ2-1; TRBD2 matches at 10 bases. The length of the CDR3 is 15 residues. J was trimmed by 0 bases and V by 6 bases; bases with no gene match: 5. Germline V gene data show CDR1 as DFQATT and CDR2 as SNEGSKA (reference sequence). CDR3 protein: CSARSSGGSYNEQFF. The DNA for the CDR3 is TGCAGTGCCAGATCTAGCGGGGGCTCCTACAATGAGCAGTTCTTC.

V gene TRBV7-9 combines with J gene TRBJ1-4; possible D gene TRBD1, 5 bases. Germline values: CDR1 SEHNR, CDR2 FQNEAQ (reference sequence). The CDR3 has 16 amino acids. V was cut by 4 bases and J by 7 bases, with 19 bases left in between. The CDR3 here is CASSYKEGRGAEKLFF. DNA of the CDR3: TGTGCCAGCAGCTATAAAGAGGGGAGAGGTGCTGAAAAACTGTTTTTT.